This T cell receptor beta chain originates from a study of cytomegalovirus exposure and HLA in healthy donors. The PCR made use of 60 Vbeta and 13 Jbeta primers. TCRdb's copy holds only in-frame clones and misses some; the assay was immunoSEQ multiplex PCR. Of 150,000 to 200,000 clones in the sample, around 85% were seen once. CDR3 length: 15 residues. The germline V gene has CDR1 SGHTA and CDR2 FQGNSA. The source of this sequence is a young man in good health and CMV-seronegative. The rearrangement links TRBV7-2 to TRBJ2-5; 7 bases align to TRBD1. The J call is doubtful: the DNA matches TRBJ2-7 better. The sequencing sample was made of PBMCs. The CDR3: CASSGNRGGGYEQYF. CDR3 DNA: TGTGCCAGCAGCGGGAACAGGGGTGGAGGCTACGAGCAGTACTTC.